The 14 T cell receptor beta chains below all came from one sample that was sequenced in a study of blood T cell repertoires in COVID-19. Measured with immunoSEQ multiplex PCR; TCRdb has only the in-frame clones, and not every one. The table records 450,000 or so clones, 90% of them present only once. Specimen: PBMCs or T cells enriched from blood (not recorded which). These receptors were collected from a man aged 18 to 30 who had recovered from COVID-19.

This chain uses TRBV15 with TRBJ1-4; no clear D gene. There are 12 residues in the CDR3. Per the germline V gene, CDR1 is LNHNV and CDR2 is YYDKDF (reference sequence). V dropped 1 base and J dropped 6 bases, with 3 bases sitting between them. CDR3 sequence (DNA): TGTGCCACCAGCAGAGCATATGAAAAACTGTTTTTT. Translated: CATSRAYEKLFF.

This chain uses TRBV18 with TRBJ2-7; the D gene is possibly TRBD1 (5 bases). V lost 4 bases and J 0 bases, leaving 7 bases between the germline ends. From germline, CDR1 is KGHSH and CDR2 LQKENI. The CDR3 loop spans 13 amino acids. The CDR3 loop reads CASSLQASYEQYF. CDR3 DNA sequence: TGTGCCAGCTCACTACAGGCCTCCTACGAGCAGTACTTC.

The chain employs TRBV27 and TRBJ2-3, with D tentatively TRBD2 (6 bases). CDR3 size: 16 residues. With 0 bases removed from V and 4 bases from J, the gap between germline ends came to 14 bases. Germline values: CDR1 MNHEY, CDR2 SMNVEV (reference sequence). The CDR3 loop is CASSLSAGRLADTQYF. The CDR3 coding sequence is TGTGCCAGCAGTTTATCGGCGGGGCGTTTAGCAGATACGCAGTATTTT.

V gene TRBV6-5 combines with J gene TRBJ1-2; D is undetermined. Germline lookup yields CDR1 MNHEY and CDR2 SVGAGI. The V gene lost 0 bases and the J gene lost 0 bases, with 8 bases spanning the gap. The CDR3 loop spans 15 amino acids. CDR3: CASSYSRVPNYGYTF. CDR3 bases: TGTGCCAGCAGTTACTCGAGAGTTCCTAACTATGGCTACACCTTC.

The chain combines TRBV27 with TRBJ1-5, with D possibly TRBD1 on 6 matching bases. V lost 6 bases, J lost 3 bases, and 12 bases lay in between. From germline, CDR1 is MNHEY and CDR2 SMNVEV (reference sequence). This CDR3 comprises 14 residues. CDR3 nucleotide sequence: TGTGCCAGCAGGCCCACAGGGTTCAATCAGCCCCAGCATTTT. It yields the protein CASRPTGFNQPQHF.

In DNA form, the CDR3 reads TGTGCCAGCAGTTTACGGGCAGGGAATAACAATGAGCAGTTCTTC. The encoded protein is CASSLRAGNNNEQFF. The rearrangement links TRBV27 to TRBJ2-1, with TRBD1 as a possible D gene (5 bases). Trimming removed 2 bases at V and 5 bases at J, with 13 bases between. Germline V CDR1 and CDR2: MNHEY, SMNVEV (reference sequence). This CDR3 has 15 amino acids.

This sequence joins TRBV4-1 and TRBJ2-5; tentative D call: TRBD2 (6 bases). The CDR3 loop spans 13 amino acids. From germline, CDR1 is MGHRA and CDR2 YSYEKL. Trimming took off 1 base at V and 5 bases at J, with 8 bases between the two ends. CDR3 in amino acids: CASSQVLAETQYF. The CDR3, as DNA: TGCGCCAGCAGCCAAGTTCTAGCGGAGACCCAGTACTTC.

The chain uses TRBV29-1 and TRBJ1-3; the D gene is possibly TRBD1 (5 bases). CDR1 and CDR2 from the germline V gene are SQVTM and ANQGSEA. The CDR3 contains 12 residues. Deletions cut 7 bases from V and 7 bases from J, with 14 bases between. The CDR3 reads CSALGGANTIYF. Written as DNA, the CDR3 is TGCAGCGCCCTCGGTGGGGCGAACACCATATATTTT.

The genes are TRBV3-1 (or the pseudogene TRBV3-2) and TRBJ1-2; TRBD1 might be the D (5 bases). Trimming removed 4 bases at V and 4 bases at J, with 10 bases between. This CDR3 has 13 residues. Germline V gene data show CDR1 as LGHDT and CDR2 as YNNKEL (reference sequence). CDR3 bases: TGTGCCAGCAGCCCACGACAGACCTATGGCTACACCTTC. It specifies CASSPRQTYGYTF.

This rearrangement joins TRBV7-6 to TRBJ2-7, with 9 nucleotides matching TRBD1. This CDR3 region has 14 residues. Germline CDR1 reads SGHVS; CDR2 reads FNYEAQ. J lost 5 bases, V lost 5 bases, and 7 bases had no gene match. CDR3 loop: CASSPGTGRNEQYF. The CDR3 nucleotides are TGTGCCAGCAGCCCTGGGACAGGGCGTAACGAGCAGTACTTC.

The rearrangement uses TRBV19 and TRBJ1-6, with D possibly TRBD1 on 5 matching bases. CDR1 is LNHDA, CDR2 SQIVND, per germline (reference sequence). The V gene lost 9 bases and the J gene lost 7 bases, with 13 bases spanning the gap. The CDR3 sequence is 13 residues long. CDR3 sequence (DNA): TGTGCCAGCTCGGGGGTGTTCAATTCACCCCTCCACTTT. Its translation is CASSGVFNSPLHF.

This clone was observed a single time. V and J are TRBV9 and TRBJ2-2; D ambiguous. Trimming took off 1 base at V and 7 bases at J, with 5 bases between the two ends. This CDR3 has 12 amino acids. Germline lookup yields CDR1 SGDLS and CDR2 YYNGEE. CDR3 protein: CASSVPGGELFF. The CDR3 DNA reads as TGTGCCAGCAGCGTACCCGGCGGGGAGCTGTTTTTT.

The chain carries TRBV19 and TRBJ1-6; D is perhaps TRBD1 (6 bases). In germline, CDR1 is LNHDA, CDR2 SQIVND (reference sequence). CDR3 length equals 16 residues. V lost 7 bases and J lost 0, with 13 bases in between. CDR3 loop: CASNGGGGSYNSPLHF. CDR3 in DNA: TGTGCCAGTAACGGAGGGGGGGGCTCCTATAATTCACCCCTCCACTTT.

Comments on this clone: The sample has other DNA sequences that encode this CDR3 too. As DNA, the CDR3 is TGCGCCAGCAGCTTGTATCTGAACACTGAAGCTTTCTTT. The encoded protein is CASSLYLNTEAFF. J is TRBJ1-1 and V is TRBV5-1; D is ambiguous. Germline V gene sequence: CDR1 SGHRS, CDR2 YFSETQ. The CDR3 spans 13 residues. V was shortened by 1 base and J by 0 bases, with 4 bases between the two germline ends.